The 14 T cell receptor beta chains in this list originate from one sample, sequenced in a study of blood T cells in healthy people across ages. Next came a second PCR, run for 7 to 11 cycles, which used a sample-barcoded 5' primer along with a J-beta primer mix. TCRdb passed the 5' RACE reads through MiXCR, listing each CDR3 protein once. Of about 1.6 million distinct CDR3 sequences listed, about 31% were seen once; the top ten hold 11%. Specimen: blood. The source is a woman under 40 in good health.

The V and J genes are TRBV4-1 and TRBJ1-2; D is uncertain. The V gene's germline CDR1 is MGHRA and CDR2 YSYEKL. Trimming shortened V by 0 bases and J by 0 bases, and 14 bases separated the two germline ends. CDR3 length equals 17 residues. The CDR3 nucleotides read TGCGCCAGCAGCCAAGAGATACGGACCGACCCTAACTATGGCTACACCTTC. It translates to CASSQEIRTDPNYGYTF.

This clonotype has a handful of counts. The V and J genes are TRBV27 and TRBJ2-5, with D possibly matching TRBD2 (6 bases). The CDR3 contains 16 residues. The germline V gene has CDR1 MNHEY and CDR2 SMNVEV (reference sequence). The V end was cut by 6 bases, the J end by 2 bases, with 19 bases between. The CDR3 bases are TGTGCCAGCAGCTCCCTCGATGGGCGGGAACAAGAGACCCAGTACTTC. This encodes CASSSLDGREQETQYF.

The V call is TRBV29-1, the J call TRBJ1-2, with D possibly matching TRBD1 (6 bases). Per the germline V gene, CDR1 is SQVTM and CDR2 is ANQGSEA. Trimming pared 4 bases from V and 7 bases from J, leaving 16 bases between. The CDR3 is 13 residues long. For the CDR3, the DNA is TGCAGCGTTGTAGGGGGGGAGCTGTCTGGCTACACCTTC. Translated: CSVVGGELSGYTF.

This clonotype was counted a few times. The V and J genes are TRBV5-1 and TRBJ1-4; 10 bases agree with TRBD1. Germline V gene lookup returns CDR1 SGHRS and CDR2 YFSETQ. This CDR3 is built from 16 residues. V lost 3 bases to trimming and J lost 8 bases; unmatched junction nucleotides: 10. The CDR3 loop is CASSSGTGEEGEKLFF. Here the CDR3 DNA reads TGCGCCAGCAGCTCCGGGACAGGGGAAGAGGGAGAAAAACTGTTTTTT.

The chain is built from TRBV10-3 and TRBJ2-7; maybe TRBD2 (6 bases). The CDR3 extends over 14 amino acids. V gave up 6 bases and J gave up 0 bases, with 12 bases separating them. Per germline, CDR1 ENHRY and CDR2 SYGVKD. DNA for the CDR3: TGTGCCATCAGGCCCCGGGGGTACTCCTACGAGCAGTACTTC. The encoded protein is CAIRPRGYSYEQYF.

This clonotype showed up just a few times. The chain's CDR3 is CSATRTGDTDTQYF. The DNA of the CDR3 is TGCAGTGCTACTCGGACAGGGGACACAGATACGCAGTATTTT. The rearrangement uses TRBV20-1 and TRBJ2-3; 9 nucleotides match TRBD1. J lost 2 bases, V lost 4 bases, and 4 bases had no gene match. The CDR3 contains 14 residues. The germline V gene encodes CDR1 DFQATT and CDR2 SNEGSKA (reference sequence).

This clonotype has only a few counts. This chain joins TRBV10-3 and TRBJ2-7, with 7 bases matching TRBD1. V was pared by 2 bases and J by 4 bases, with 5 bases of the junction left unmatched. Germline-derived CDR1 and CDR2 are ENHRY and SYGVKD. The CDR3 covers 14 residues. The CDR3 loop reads CAISELRTGYEQYF. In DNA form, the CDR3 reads TGTGCCATCAGTGAGCTAAGGACAGGATACGAGCAGTACTTC.

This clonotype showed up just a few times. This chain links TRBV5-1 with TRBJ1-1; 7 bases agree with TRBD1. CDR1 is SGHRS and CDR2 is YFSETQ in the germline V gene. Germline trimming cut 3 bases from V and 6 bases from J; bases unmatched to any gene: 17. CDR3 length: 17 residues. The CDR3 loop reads CASSSRGKTGLGAEAFF. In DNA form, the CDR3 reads TGCGCCAGCAGCTCCCGTGGAAAGACAGGGCTTGGAGCTGAAGCTTTCTTT.

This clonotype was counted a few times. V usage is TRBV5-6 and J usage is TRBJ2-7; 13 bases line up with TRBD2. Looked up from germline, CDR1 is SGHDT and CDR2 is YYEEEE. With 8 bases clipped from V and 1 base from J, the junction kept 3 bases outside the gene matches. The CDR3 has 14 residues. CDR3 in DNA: TGTGCCAGTCGGACTAGCGGGAGATCCTACGAGCAGTACTTC. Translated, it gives CASRTSGRSYEQYF.

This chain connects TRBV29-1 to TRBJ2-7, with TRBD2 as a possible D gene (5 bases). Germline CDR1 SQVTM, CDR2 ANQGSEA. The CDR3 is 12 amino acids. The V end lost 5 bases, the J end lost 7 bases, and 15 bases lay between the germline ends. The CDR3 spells CSVWPGSGEQYF. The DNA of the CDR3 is TGCAGCGTTTGGCCGGGGTCGGGGGAGCAGTACTTC.

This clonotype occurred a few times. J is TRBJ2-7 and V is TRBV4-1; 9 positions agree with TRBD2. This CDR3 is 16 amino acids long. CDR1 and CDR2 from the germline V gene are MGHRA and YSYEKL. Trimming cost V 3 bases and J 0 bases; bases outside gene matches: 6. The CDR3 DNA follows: TGCGCCAGCAGCCACAAAGCGGGAGGAAGCTCCTACGAGCAGTACTTC. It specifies CASSHKAGGSSYEQYF.

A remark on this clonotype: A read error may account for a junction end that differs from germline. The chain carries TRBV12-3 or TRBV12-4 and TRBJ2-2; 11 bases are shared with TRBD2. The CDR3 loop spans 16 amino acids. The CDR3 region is CASSTGLAGGTGERFF. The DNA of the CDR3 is TGTGCCAGCAGTACCGGGCTAGCGGGAGGAACCGGGGAGCGGTTTTTT.

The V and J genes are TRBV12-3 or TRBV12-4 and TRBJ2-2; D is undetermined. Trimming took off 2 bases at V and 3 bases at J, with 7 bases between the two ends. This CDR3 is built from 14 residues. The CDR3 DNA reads TGTGCCAGCAGTTTACCGGCCCACACCGGGGAGCTGTTTTTT. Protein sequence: CASSLPAHTGELFF.

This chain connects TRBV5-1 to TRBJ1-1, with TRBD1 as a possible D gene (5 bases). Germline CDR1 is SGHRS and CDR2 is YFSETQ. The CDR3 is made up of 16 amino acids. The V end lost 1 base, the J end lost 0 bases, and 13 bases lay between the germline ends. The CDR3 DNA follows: TGCGCCAGCAGCTTGTCAGGGAGAGAGATGAACACTGAAGCTTTCTTT. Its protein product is CASSLSGREMNTEAFF. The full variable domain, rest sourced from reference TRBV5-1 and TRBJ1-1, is KAGVTQTPRYLIKTRGQQVTLSCSPISGHRSVSWYQQTPGQGLQFLFEYFSETQRNKGNFPGRFSGRQFSNSRSEMNVSTLELGDSALYLCASSLSGREMNTEAFFGQGTRLTVV.